The 19 T cell receptor beta chains given below trace back to one sample, sequenced in a study of PD-1 blockade in classical Hodgkin lymphoma. Generated by immunoSEQ multiplex PCR, the TCRdb table keeps only in-frame clones and is missing some. This table has 20,000 to 30,000 clones, 91% appearing once. Time point in this sample: newly diagnosed, previously untreated cHL patient sample. The authors purified CD4+ T cells from thawed PBMCs by magnetic negative selection. Input material: CD4+ T cells from blood. All receptors come from a human donor with classical Hodgkin lymphoma.

This chain joins TRBV5-1 and TRBJ2-2; 8 nucleotides line up with TRBD2. Germline assignment: CDR1 SGHRS and CDR2 YFSETQ. There are 17 residues in the CDR3. Losses at the gene ends were 1 base for V and 4 bases for J; bases not matched to a gene: 9. DNA for the CDR3: TGCGCCAGCAGCTTGCTAACGGGAGGGGCGACCACCGGGGAGCTGTTTTTT. Its protein product is CASSLLTGGATTGELFF.

The chain combines TRBV5-1 with TRBJ2-6, with 7 bases aligning to TRBD1. Germline CDR1 reads SGHRS; CDR2 reads YFSETQ. Unmatched junction bases numbered 6, after V lost 5 bases and J lost 1 base. The CDR3 length is 16 residues. The CDR3 bases are TGCGCCAGCAGAGACAGGGAGCTTTCTGGGGCCAACGTCCTGACTTTC. Residues: CASRDRELSGANVLTF.

Only one count was recorded for this clone. The chain carries TRBV21-1 and TRBJ1-2; TRBD1, the D gene given by the table, was not confirmed from the DNA. TRBV21-1 has pseudogene status. The CDR3 covers 13 residues. CDR3 amino acids: CASSKGAKWGYTF. CDR3 in DNA: TGTGCCAGCAGCAAAGGGGCGAAATGGGGCTACACCTTC.

The gene calls are TRBV11-1 and TRBJ1-5, with D maybe TRBD1 (5 bases). The CDR3 spans 14 residues. V was pared by 5 bases and J by 10 bases, with 18 bases between. Germline values: CDR1 SGHAT, CDR2 FQDESV (reference sequence). The CDR3 coding sequence is TGTGCCAGCAGCACAAGGGACGGTATGCGCCCCCAGCATTTT. This encodes CASSTRDGMRPQHF.

In DNA form, the CDR3 reads TGTGCCAGTAGTGTGAGAACAGGGACGAAGAACACCGGGGAGCTGTTTTTT. It yields the protein CASSVRTGTKNTGELFF. The V call is TRBV19, the J call TRBJ2-2; D might be TRBD1 (6 bases). V was clipped by 5 bases and J by 1 base, with 17 bases between them. CDR3 length: 17 residues. Germline lookup yields CDR1 LNHDA and CDR2 SQIVND (reference sequence). Supplemented by reference TRBV19 and TRBJ2-2, the full variable domain reads DGGITQSPKYLFRKEGQNVTLSCEQNLNHDAMYWYRQDPGQGLRLIYYSQIVNDFQKGDIAEGYSVSREKKESFPLTVTSAQKNPTAFYLCASSVRTGTKNTGELFFGEGSRLTVL.

The chain is built from TRBV11-2 and TRBJ2-2; D is possibly TRBD2 (5 bases). Germline-derived CDR1 and CDR2 are SGHAT and FQNNGV. V was trimmed by 0 bases and J by 8 bases, leaving 10 bases between them. This CDR3 comprises 14 residues. The CDR3 nucleotides read TGTGCCAGCAGCTTAGATTGGAGGATTGGGGAGCTGTTTTTT. Translation: CASSLDWRIGELFF.

This chain connects TRBV18 to TRBJ1-2; tentatively, D is TRBD1 (5 bases). The germline V gene encodes CDR1 KGHSH and CDR2 LQKENI. V was pared by 1 base and J by 5 bases, with 14 bases between. CDR3 length: 15 residues. The CDR3 DNA is TGTGCCAGCTCACCACGGGAGGGGCACTTGTATGGCTACACCTTC. Translation: CASSPREGHLYGYTF.

This sequence joins TRBV19 and TRBJ1-4; D remains unclear. The length of the CDR3 is 14 residues. Trimming shortened V by 3 bases and J by 8 bases, and 13 bases separated the two germline ends. Germline values: CDR1 LNHDA, CDR2 SQIVND (reference sequence). The CDR3 reads CASSIPPEGEKLFF. For the CDR3, the DNA is TGTGCCAGTAGTATTCCCCCCGAAGGGGAAAAACTGTTTTTT.

The J gene is TRBJ1-2, the V gene TRBV7-6, with 7 nucleotides matching TRBD1. In germline, CDR1 is SGHVS, CDR2 FNYEAQ. CDR3 size: 17 residues. V lost 5 bases and J lost 5; bases outside the gene matches: 17. CDR3 sequence (DNA): TGTGCCAGCAGCCCCCGGGACAGCACCAAGAGGGGTTATGGCTACACCTTC. It is translated as CASSPRDSTKRGYGYTF.

This sequence joins TRBV7-9 and TRBJ1-3, with a possible D match to TRBD1 (6 bases). Germline CDR1 reads SEHNR; CDR2 reads FQNEAQ (reference sequence). The CDR3 runs to 17 residues. V was shortened by 6 bases and J by 0 bases, with 18 bases between the two germline ends. In nucleotides, the CDR3 is TGTGCCAGCAGATATGCCCCCCGGGGGGCCTCTGGAAACACCATATATTTT. Translated, it gives CASRYAPRGASGNTIYF.

The sample holds one count of this clone. The rearrangement links TRBV7-2 to TRBJ2-1, with 10 bases identical to TRBD1. Germline V gives CDR1 SGHTA, CDR2 FQGNSA. Losses at the gene ends were 5 bases for V and 9 bases for J; bases not matched to a gene: 4. The CDR3 runs 13 residues. The CDR3 DNA reads TGTGCCAGCAGCGGACAGGGGGTGGGTGAGCAGTTCTTC. This translates into CASSGQGVGEQFF. Variable domain in full (rest from reference TRBV7-2 and TRBJ2-1): GAGVSQSPSNKVTEKGKDVELRCDPISGHTALYWYRQSLGQGLEFLIYFQGNSAPDKSGLPSDRFSAERTGGSVSTLTIQRTQQEDSAVYLCASSGQGVGEQFFGPGTRLTVL.

The gene calls are TRBV9 and TRBJ2-5; the D is unclear. Trimming left V 4 bases short and J 0 bases short, with 16 bases between. CDR1 SGDLS and CDR2 YYNGEE come from the germline V gene. CDR3 length: 16 residues. CDR3 in DNA: TGTGCCAGCAGCCCTCCTTTGGTAGGGAACCAAGAGACCCAGTACTTC. Translation: CASSPPLVGNQETQYF.

The rearrangement uses TRBV27 and TRBJ1-2; 9 nucleotides line up with TRBD1. After removal of 5 bases from V and 7 bases from J, the junction contained 5 bases not matched to a gene. There are 13 residues in the CDR3. The germline CDR1 and CDR2 sequences are MNHEY and SMNVEV (reference sequence). The DNA of the CDR3 is TGTGCCAGCAGTCTACAGGGGGCACGTGGCTACACCTTC. Protein: CASSLQGARGYTF.

The chain links TRBV6-6 to TRBJ1-2; 7 nucleotides line up with TRBD1. Germline values: CDR1 MNHNY, CDR2 SVGAGI (reference sequence). V was pared by 0 bases and J by 8 bases, with 6 bases of the junction left unmatched. CDR3 length: 14 amino acids. The CDR3, as DNA: TGTGCCAGCAGTTACTCACGAACAGGGGAGGGCTACACCTTC. It encodes CASSYSRTGEGYTF.

J is TRBJ2-3 and V is TRBV5-6; 15 bases match TRBD2. J gave up 10 bases and V 0 bases, and 6 bases lay outside the gene matches. The CDR3 consists of 16 residues. The germline V gene has CDR1 SGHDT and CDR2 YYEEEE. The CDR3 region is CASSLAGGLAGGPQYF. CDR3 coding DNA: TGTGCCAGCAGCTTGGCCGGGGGACTAGCGGGGGGCCCGCAGTATTTT.

The J gene is TRBJ2-3, the V gene TRBV9, with 12 bases that match TRBD2. The CDR3 consists of 16 residues. V shed 3 bases and J 7 bases; nucleotides not matched to a gene: 9. Germline values: CDR1 SGDLS, CDR2 YYNGEE. Here the CDR3 DNA reads TGTGCCAGCAGCGCCCTGTCTAGCGGGGGGGTAAATACGCAGTATTTT. Protein sequence: CASSALSSGGVNTQYF.

The chain has TRBV7-3 and TRBJ2-7; 8 bases match TRBD1. The germline V gene encodes CDR1 SGHTA and CDR2 FQGTGA. This CDR3 is 15 amino acids long. The V and J ends lost 5 bases and 0 bases, in that order; junction bases with no gene match: 6. Written as DNA, the CDR3 is TGTGCCAGCAGCAAACAGACAGGGGCCTCCTACGAGCAGTACTTC. Translating it yields CASSKQTGASYEQYF.

The chain carries TRBV4-2 and TRBJ2-7; perhaps D is TRBD1 or TRBD2 (7 bases each). The CDR3 has 12 amino acids. V was cut by 4 bases and J by 12 bases, with 16 bases left in between. Germline values: CDR1 LGHNA, CDR2 YNFKEQ. CDR3 nucleotides: TGTGCCAGCAGCCGTCAGGGGGAGGGGCCGTACTTC. It yields the protein CASSRQGEGPYF.

V is TRBV5-4 and J is TRBJ2-7, with a weak D call TRBD2 (5 bases). With 0 bases removed from V and 2 bases from J, the gap between germline ends came to 9 bases. Germline lookup yields CDR1 SGHNT and CDR2 YYREEE (reference sequence). There are 14 residues in the CDR3. The CDR3 reads CASSLASGAYEQYF. CDR3 nucleotides: TGTGCCAGCAGCTTGGCCAGCGGAGCCTACGAGCAGTACTTC.